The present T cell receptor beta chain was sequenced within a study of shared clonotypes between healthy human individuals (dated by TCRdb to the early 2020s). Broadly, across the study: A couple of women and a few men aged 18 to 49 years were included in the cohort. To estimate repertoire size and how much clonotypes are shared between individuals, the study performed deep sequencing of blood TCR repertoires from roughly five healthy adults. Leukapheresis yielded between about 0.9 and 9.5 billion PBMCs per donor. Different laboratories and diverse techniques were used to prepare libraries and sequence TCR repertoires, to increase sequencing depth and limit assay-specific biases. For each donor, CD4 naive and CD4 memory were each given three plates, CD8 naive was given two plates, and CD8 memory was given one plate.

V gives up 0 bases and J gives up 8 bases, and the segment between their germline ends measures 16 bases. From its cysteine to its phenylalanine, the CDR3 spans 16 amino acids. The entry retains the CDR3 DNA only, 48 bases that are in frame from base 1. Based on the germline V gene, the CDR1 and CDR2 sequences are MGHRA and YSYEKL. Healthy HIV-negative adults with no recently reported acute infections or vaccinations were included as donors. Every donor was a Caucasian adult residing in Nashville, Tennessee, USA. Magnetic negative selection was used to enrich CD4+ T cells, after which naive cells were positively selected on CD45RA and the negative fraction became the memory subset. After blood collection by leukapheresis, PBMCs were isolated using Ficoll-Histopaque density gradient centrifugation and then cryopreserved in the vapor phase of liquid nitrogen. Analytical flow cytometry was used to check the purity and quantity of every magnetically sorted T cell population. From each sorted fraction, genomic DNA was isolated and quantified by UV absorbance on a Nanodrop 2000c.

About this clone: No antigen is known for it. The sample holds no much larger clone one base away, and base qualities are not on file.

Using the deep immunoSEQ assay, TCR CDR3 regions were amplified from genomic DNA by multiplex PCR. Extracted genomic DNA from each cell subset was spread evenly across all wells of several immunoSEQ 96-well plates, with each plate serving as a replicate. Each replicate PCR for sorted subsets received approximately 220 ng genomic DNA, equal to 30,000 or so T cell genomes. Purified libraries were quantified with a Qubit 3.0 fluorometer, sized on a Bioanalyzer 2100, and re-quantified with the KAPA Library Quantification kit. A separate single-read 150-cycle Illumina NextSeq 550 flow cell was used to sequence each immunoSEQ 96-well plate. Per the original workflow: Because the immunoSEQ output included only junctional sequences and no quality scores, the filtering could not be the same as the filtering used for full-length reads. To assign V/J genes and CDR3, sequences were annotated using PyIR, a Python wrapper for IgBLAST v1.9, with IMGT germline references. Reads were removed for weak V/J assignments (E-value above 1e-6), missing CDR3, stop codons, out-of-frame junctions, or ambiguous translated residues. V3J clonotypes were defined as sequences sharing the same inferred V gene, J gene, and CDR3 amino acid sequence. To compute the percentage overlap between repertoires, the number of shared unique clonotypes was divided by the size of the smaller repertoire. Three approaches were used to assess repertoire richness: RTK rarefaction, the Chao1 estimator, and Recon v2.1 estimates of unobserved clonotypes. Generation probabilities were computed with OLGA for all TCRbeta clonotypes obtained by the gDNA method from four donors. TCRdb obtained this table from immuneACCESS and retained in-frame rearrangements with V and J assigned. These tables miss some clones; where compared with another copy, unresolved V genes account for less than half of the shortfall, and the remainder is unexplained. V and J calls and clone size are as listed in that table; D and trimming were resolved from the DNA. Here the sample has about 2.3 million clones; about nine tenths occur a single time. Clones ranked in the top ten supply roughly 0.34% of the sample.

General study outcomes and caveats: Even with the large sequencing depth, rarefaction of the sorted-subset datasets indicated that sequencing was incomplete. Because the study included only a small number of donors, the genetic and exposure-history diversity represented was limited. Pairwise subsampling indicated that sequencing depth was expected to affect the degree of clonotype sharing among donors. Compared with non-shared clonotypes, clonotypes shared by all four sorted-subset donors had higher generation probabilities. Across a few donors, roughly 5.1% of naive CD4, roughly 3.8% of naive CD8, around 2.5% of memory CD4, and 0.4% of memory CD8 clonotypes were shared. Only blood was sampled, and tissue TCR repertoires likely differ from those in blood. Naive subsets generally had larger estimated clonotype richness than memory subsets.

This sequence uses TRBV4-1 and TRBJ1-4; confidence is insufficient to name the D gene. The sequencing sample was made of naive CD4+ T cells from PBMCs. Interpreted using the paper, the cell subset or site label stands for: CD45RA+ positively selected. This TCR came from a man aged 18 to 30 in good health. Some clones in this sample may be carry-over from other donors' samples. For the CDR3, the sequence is CASSQDPVLAGEKLFF. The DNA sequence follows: TGCGCCAGCAGCCAAGATCCCGTCCTAGCTGGGGAAAAACTGTTTTTT.